The 15 T cell receptor beta chains presented below share a single source sample, sequenced in a study of T cells in women clearing cervical HPV infection. Produced via immunoSEQ multiplex PCR; TCRdb's table is partial and in-frame only. In total, the table holds about 30,000 clones. Sequencing was carried out using blood buffy coat. Every receptor here comes from a woman aged 18 to 75 with a cervical HPV16 infection that either progressed to CIN3+ or cleared (not recorded which).

As concerns this clone: The CDR3 end is not reached by the read, which stops 3 residues before it; the germline J gene fills it in. V and J are TRBV5-4 and TRBJ2-3, with a weak D call TRBD2 (6 bases). This CDR3 is built from 15 residues. Germline CDR1 reads SGHNT; CDR2 reads YYREEE (reference sequence). V shed 4 bases and J shed 0 bases, with 12 bases lying between them. The part of the CDR3 DNA that was read is TGTGCCAGCAGCCTTAGCGGATCTAGCACAGATACG. Its translation: CASSLSGSSTDT. The entire CDR3 protein reads CASSLSGSSTDTQYF.

Notes on this clone: The read ends 3 residues shy of where the CDR3 ends; the end is completed using the germline J gene. The rearrangement links TRBV2 to TRBJ2-7, with 10 bases that match TRBD2. V trimming: 5 bases; J trimming: 6 bases; junction bases outside the gene matches: 10. CDR3 length: 15 amino acids. Germline V lookup: CDR1 SNHLY, CDR2 FYNNEI. The sequenced part of the CDR3 DNA is TGTGCCAGCAGTCTCCTAGCGGGAGAGGCAGCCGAG. This sequence encodes CASSLLAGEAAE. The whole CDR3 protein reads CASSLLAGEAAEQYF.

With respect to this clone: Coverage ceases 3 residues before the CDR3 finishes, and the germline J gene fills in the end. V is TRBV18 and J is TRBJ1-2; possible D gene TRBD1, 5 bases. This CDR3 contains 16 residues. The germline gives CDR1 KGHSH, CDR2 LQKENI. The CDR3 region is CASSQLGRGGTYDYTF. CDR3 bases read: TGTGCCAGCTCACAGCTTGGGAGGGGAGGTACCTACGAC.

For this clone: The read comes to an end 3 residues before the CDR3 does, leaving the germline J gene to fill in the end. The chain is built from TRBV14 and TRBJ2-1; perhaps TRBD1 as D (6 bases). This CDR3 has 16 residues. The germline gives CDR1 SGHDN, CDR2 FVKESK. Trimming took 5 bases from V and 2 from J, leaving 16 bases between them. The CDR3 protein is CASSWVQGPAYNEQFF. Partial CDR3 DNA: TGTGCCAGCAGCTGGGTTCAGGGGCCTGCCTACAATGAG.

As to this clone: Read sequence stops 3 residues before the CDR3 end, and the germline J gene provides the missing end. The chain combines TRBV13 with TRBJ2-5, with 8 bases identical to TRBD2. Trimming removed 2 bases from V and 1 base from J; junction bases left unmatched: 9. This CDR3 region has 17 residues. The germline V gene encodes CDR1 PRHDT and CDR2 FYEKMQ (reference sequence). Incomplete CDR3 DNA: TGTGCCAGCAGCTTATGGCGCGGGAGGTTCTTCCAAGAGACC. It is translated as CASSLWRGRFFQET. The CDR3, in full, reads CASSLWRGRFFQETQYF.

Note on this clone: The read gets to within 3 residues of the CDR3 end, and the germline J gene fills in the rest. V usage is TRBV5-1 and J usage is TRBJ2-2; a weak D match, TRBD1 (5 bases). The CDR3 is 13 residues long. CDR1 is SGHRS and CDR2 is YFSETQ in the germline V gene. CDR3 DNA (partial): TGCGCCAGCAGCTTGTCTGGGGCCAACGTG. It codes for CASSLSGANV. The CDR3 as a whole reads CASSLSGANVLFF.

Notes on this clone: The CDR3 end is not reached by the read, which stops 3 residues before it; the germline J gene fills it in. This chain uses TRBV2 with TRBJ2-5, with TRBD2 matching over 10 bases. CDR1 and CDR2 from the germline V gene are SNHLY and FYNNEI. This CDR3 spans 16 amino acids. V lost 4 bases, J lost 4 bases, and 9 bases stayed unmatched. The DNA read from the CDR3 is TGTGCCAGCAGTGGGTCTAGCGGGAGATTTTCAGAGACC. This encodes CASSGSSGRFSET. The whole CDR3 sequence is CASSGSSGRFSETQYF.

As concerns this clone: The read halts 3 residues ahead of the CDR3 end, with the missing end drawn from the germline J gene. V usage is TRBV5-4 and J usage is TRBJ2-1, with D possibly TRBD2 on 6 matching bases. CDR3 length equals 12 residues. The V end was cut by 2 bases, the J end by 9 bases, with 9 bases between. CDR1 is SGHNT, CDR2 YYREEE, per germline (reference sequence). The CDR3 loop reads CASSFDSGEQFF. CDR3 DNA, as far as it was read: TGTGCCAGCAGCTTTGATAGCGGTGAG. The variable domain in full, completed from reference TRBV5-4 and TRBJ2-1, reads ETGVTQSPTHLIKTRGQQVTLRCSSQSGHNTVSWYQQALGQGPQFIFQYYREEENGRGNFPPRFSGLQFPNYSSELNVNALELDDSALYLCASSFDSGEQFFGPGTRLTVL.

About this clone: Read coverage stops 3 residues before the CDR3 terminus; the germline J gene supplies the remainder. The chain is built from TRBV18 and TRBJ1-1; D not resolved. V was cut by 3 bases and J by 2 bases, with 25 bases left in between. This CDR3 spans 19 amino acids. Germline assignment: CDR1 KGHSH and CDR2 LQKENI. Partial CDR3 DNA: TGTGCCAGCTCACCTAGAACCGGGTCCCGCGCCGGAAGTAACACTGAA. Encoded protein: CASSPRTGSRAGSNTE. The entire CDR3 is CASSPRTGSRAGSNTEAFF.

A word on this clone: From the germline J gene comes the end of the CDR3, since the read stops 3 residues before it. The genes are TRBV5-1 and TRBJ1-2; D is perhaps TRBD1 (6 bases). Trimming removed 4 bases at V and 1 base at J, with 14 bases between. CDR3 size: 15 residues. Germline V gene sequence: CDR1 SGHRS, CDR2 YFSETQ. CDR3 DNA (partial): TGCGCCAGCAGCGAAGGACAGTACGGTAACTATGGC. Translating it yields CASSEGQYGNYG. The entire CDR3 sequence reads CASSEGQYGNYGYTF.

To note about this clone: Read coverage stops 3 residues before the CDR3 terminus; the germline J gene supplies the remainder. The chain has TRBV6-2 or TRBV6-3 and TRBJ2-5; D is ambiguous. V shed 6 bases and J shed 6 bases, with 17 bases lying between them. Germline-derived CDR1 and CDR2 are MNHEY and SVGEGT. CDR3 size: 14 residues. The DNA read from the CDR3 is TGTGCCAGCAGGCCCGGCGACTCTAGGAAGACC. Its translation is CASRPGDSRKT. The entire CDR3 protein is CASRPGDSRKTQYF.

A word on this clone: The read terminates 3 residues ahead of where the CDR3 ends, so the germline J gene completes it. The rearrangement uses TRBV19 and TRBJ2-7, with D possibly being TRBD2 (5 bases). The V end lost 4 bases, the J end lost 5 bases, and 27 bases lay between the germline ends. Germline CDR1 reads LNHDA; CDR2 reads SQIVND (reference sequence). The CDR3 extends over 18 amino acids. This chain's CDR3 is CASSTHPKGLASLHEQYF. Partial CDR3 DNA: TGTGCCAGTAGTACCCACCCTAAGGGATTAGCGTCGCTCCACGAG.

Remarks on this clone: The read finishes 3 residues shy of the CDR3 end, and the germline J gene is used to complete it. The chain joins TRBV20-1 to TRBJ2-3, with TRBD2 identical over 11 bases. This CDR3 comprises 17 residues. V gave up 3 bases and J gave up 1 base; unmatched junction bases: 9. The germline V gene encodes CDR1 DFQATT and CDR2 SNEGSKA (reference sequence). The CDR3 reads CSASGPMTSGGTDTQYF. CDR3 bases read: TGCAGTGCTAGCGGTCCAATGACTAGCGGGGGCACAGATACG.

A note on this clone: The CDR3 end lies 3 residues beyond the end of the read and is filled in from the germline J gene. This rearrangement joins TRBV29-1 to TRBJ2-2, with 8 bases lining up with TRBD1. This CDR3 has 13 amino acids. Germline lookup yields CDR1 SQVTM and CDR2 ANQGSEA. CDR3 DNA, as far as it was read: TGCAGCGTATGGACAGGGTGGGATGAAAAG. Its protein is CSVWTGWDEK. In full, the CDR3 reads CSVWTGWDEKLFF.

As for this clone: The sequence runs out 3 residues before the end of the CDR3; the remainder is reconstructed from the germline J gene. V usage is TRBV30 and J usage is TRBJ1-1, with D perhaps TRBD1 (6 bases). The V and J ends lost 1 base and 0 bases respectively, with 6 bases between them. The CDR3 consists of 13 residues. The germline CDR1 and CDR2 sequences are GTSNPN and SVGIG (reference sequence). The sequenced CDR3 bases are TGTGCCTGGAGTGGACAGGTGAACACTGAA. Translation gives CAWSGQVNTE. The full CDR3 reads CAWSGQVNTEAFF.